This passage covers 16 T cell receptor beta chains from one sample sequenced in a study of T cell changes during pregnancy in multiple sclerosis. Here immunoSEQ multiplex PCR was the method, and the copy in TCRdb shows in-frame clones only, minus some. This sample carries around 60,000 clones, 90% to 95% of them seen once, and the ten largest clones take around 3.5%. Material: CD8+ T cells from peripheral blood mononuclear cells, obtained in the third trimester of pregnancy. Source of these receptors: a female donor with multiple sclerosis, enrolled in a pregnancy study.

The chain is built from TRBV6-5 and TRBJ2-7, with no clear D. The CDR3 has 14 amino acids. V was trimmed by 0 bases and J by 2 bases, leaving 8 bases between them. Germline-derived CDR1 and CDR2 are MNHEY and SVGAGI. The CDR3 spells CASSYSWRTYEQYF. The DNA of the CDR3 is TGTGCCAGCAGTTACTCTTGGCGGACCTACGAGCAGTACTTC.

The rearrangement uses TRBV7-9 and TRBJ2-3, with TRBD2 identical over 13 bases. CDR3 length equals 17 residues. V lost 5 bases and J lost 3; bases outside the gene matches: 8. Germline V lookup: CDR1 SEHNR, CDR2 FQNEAQ (reference sequence). CDR3 amino acids: CASSPRTSGSLTDTQYF. The CDR3 region has the DNA TGTGCCAGCAGCCCCCGGACTAGCGGGAGTCTAACAGATACGCAGTATTTT.

The chain employs TRBV4-2 and TRBJ2-1, with 14 bases lining up with TRBD2. The CDR3 is 18 amino acids. The ends lost 1 base at V and 9 bases at J; junction bases unmatched: 11. The germline gives CDR1 LGHNA, CDR2 YNFKEQ. CDR3 residues: CASSQGGTSGRFSIEQFF. CDR3 coding DNA: TGTGCCAGCAGCCAAGGGGGGACTAGCGGGAGATTTTCGATTGAGCAGTTCTTC.

The CDR3 sequence: CASSLAASGSYNEQFF. The DNA of the CDR3 is TGTGCCAGCAGCTTGGCGGCTAGCGGCTCCTACAATGAGCAGTTCTTC. The chain uses TRBV5-6 and TRBJ2-1, with 7 positions matching TRBD2. This CDR3 has 16 residues. Germline CDR1 reads SGHDT; CDR2 reads YYEEEE. V was pared by 0 bases and J by 0 bases, with 3 bases of the junction left unmatched.

This rearrangement joins TRBV13 to TRBJ1-2, with TRBD1 matching 7 bases. Germline-derived CDR1 and CDR2 are PRHDT and FYEKMQ (reference sequence). The CDR3 loop spans 14 amino acids. V trimming: 3 bases; J trimming: 1 base; junction bases outside the gene matches: 2. This CDR3 reads CASSFGTVNYGYTF. The CDR3, as DNA: TGTGCCAGCAGCTTCGGGACAGTTAACTATGGCTACACCTTC.

The J gene is TRBJ1-2, the V gene TRBV2; D unresolved. The CDR3 extends over 15 amino acids. V gave up 1 base and J gave up 6 bases, with 15 bases separating them. From germline, CDR1 is SNHLY and CDR2 FYNNEI. The CDR3 region has the DNA TGTGCCAGCAGTGAAGGGGCAGAAGAAATAGATGGCTACACCTTC. Translating gives CASSEGAEEIDGYTF.

The V gene is TRBV5-6, the J gene TRBJ1-1; TRBD1 might be the D (6 bases). Germline CDR1 and CDR2: SGHDT and YYEEEE. The CDR3 totals 16 residues. V was shortened by 4 bases and J by 0 bases, with 16 bases between the two germline ends. CDR3 sequence (DNA): TGTGCCAGCAGCCATGGGGACACCAGTTTGAACACTGAAGCTTTCTTT. It codes for CASSHGDTSLNTEAFF.

V and J are TRBV7-8 and TRBJ1-2; D is perhaps TRBD1 (6 bases). Germline CDR1 SGHVS, CDR2 FQNEAQ. CDR3 length equals 15 residues. V lost 5 bases, J lost 4 bases, and 17 bases lay in between. CDR3 residues: CASSLNREGAYGYTF. The CDR3 DNA reads TGTGCCAGCAGCCTAAACAGGGAGGGAGCCTATGGCTACACCTTC.

V and J are TRBV18 and TRBJ2-2, with D possibly TRBD2 on 5 matching bases. In germline, CDR1 is KGHSH, CDR2 LQKENI. The CDR3 spans 14 residues. V lost 2 bases to trimming and J lost 7 bases, with 11 bases between them. The chain's CDR3 is CASSPEGFVGELFF. CDR3 DNA: TGTGCCAGCTCACCAGAGGGATTCGTCGGGGAGCTGTTTTTT.

The CDR3: CASPRGSWNTEAFF. The CDR3, as DNA: TGTGCCAGCCCCCGGGGGTCTTGGAACACTGAAGCTTTCTTT. The chain uses TRBV6-5 and TRBJ1-1; maybe TRBD1 (5 bases). With 8 bases removed from V and 1 base from J, the gap between germline ends came to 14 bases. The CDR3 spans 14 residues. From germline, CDR1 is MNHEY and CDR2 SVGAGI.

This sequence joins TRBV19 and TRBJ2-4; no clear D gene. The V gene's germline CDR1 is LNHDA and CDR2 SQIVND (reference sequence). Deletions cut 0 bases from V and 5 bases from J, with 14 bases between. The CDR3 contains 16 residues. The CDR3, as DNA: TGTGCCAGTAGTATAGAACCGCTAAGTTTCGAAAACATTCAGTACTTC. Its protein is CASSIEPLSFENIQYF.

This chain uses TRBV6-5 with TRBJ2-1; D might be TRBD1 (5 bases). The CDR3 covers 11 residues. Germline assignment: CDR1 MNHEY and CDR2 SVGAGI. Trimming removed 10 bases from V and 9 bases from J, with 13 bases in between. CDR3 region: CATLKGREQFF. CDR3 bases: TGTGCCACCTTAAAGGGGCGTGAGCAGTTCTTC.

This clone was picked up many times. This chain links TRBV2 with TRBJ1-1; no firm D call. Trimming shortened V by 6 bases and J by 1 base, and 12 bases separated the two germline ends. CDR3 size: 14 residues. Germline V gene data show CDR1 as SNHLY and CDR2 as FYNNEI. CDR3 nucleotides: TGTGCCAGCAGAACAGATTTCCGGAACACTGAAGCTTTCTTT. This encodes CASRTDFRNTEAFF. Variable domain in full (rest from reference TRBV2 and TRBJ1-1): EPEVTQTPSHQVTQMGQEVILRCVPISNHLYFYWYRQILGQKVEFLVSFYNNEISEKSEIFDDQFSVERPDGSNFTLKIRSTKLEDSAMYFCASRTDFRNTEAFFGQGTRLTVV.

The chain links TRBV7-9 to TRBJ1-2; D is perhaps TRBD1 (6 bases). The CDR3 extends over 15 amino acids. Trimming took 1 base from V and 6 from J, leaving 15 bases between them. Germline V gene lookup returns CDR1 SEHNR and CDR2 FQNEAQ (reference sequence). CDR3 coding DNA: TGTGCCAGCAGCTTAGACAGGGAGATTGGTGATGGCTACACCTTC. Translation: CASSLDREIGDGYTF.

V and J are TRBV6-5 and TRBJ1-2; TRBD1 aligns across 8 bases. Germline CDR1 reads MNHEY; CDR2 reads SVGAGI. The CDR3 loop spans 14 amino acids. The J segment lost 8 bases and the V segment lost 2 bases, leaving 7 bases of the junction unmatched. CDR3 bases: TGTGCCAGCAGTTACGTCGCGGACAGGGACGGCTACACCTTC. Translated: CASSYVADRDGYTF.

The gene calls are TRBV2 and TRBJ2-5, with TRBD2 matching 11 bases. The CDR3 covers 15 residues. The ends lost 6 bases at V and 4 bases at J; junction bases unmatched: 7. Germline lookup yields CDR1 SNHLY and CDR2 FYNNEI. The CDR3 region has the DNA TGTGCCAGCAGCGGGACTAGCGGAGAATTAGAGACCCAGTACTTC. This translates into CASSGTSGELETQYF.